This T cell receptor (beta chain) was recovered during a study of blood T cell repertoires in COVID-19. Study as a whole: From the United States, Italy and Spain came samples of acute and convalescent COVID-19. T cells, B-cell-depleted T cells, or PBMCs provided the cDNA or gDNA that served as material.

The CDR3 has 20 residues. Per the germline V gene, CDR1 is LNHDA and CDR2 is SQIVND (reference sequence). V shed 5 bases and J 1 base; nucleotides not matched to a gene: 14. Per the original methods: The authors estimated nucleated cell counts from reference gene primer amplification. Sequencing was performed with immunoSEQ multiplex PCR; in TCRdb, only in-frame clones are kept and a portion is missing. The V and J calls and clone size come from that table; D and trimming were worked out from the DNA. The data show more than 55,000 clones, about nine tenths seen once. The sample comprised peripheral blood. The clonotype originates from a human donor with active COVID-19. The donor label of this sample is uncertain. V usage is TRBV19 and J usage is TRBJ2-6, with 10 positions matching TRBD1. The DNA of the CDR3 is TGTGCCAGTAGTCCAGGGGCCGGGACAGGGGTTTTGTCTGGGGCCAACGTCCTGACTTTC. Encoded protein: CASSPGAGTGVLSGANVLTF. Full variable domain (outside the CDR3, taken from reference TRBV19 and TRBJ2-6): DGGITQSPKYLFRKEGQNVTLSCEQNLNHDAMYWYRQDPGQGLRLIYYSQIVNDFQKGDIAEGYSVSREKKESFPLTVTSAQKNPTAFYLCASSPGAGTGVLSGANVLTFGAGSRLTVL.